This TCR beta chain was identified during a study of shared clonotypes between healthy human individuals. Overall study: Serving as donors were two women and a few men, whose ages spanned 18 to 49.

CD4+ cells yielded CD45RA+ naive and CD45RA-negative memory subsets. General study results and limits: Though the depth was large, rarefaction showed that sorted-subset sequencing was incomplete. It was the few donors that limited the genetic and exposure-history diversity represented.

TCRdb's table, derived via immunoSEQ multiplex PCR, lists solely in-frame clones and lacks some. This sample has about 1.5 million clones, with around 95% found just once. The ends lost 2 bases at V and 8 bases at J; junction bases unmatched: 5. Germline values: CDR1 ENHRY, CDR2 SYGVKD. This CDR3 has 16 amino acids. Comment on this clone: Its antigen is still unknown.

The chain recombines TRBV10-3 with TRBJ2-1; TRBD2 aligns across 14 bases. The sample consisted of naive CD4+ T cells sorted from blood. Subset in this sample: CD45RA+ positively selected. The TCR originated in a young man in good health. The chain's CDR3 is CAISETGTSGRDEQFF. For the CDR3, the DNA is TGTGCCATCAGTGAGACCGGGACTAGCGGGAGAGATGAGCAGTTCTTC.